Following are 27 T cell receptor beta chains from one sample sequenced in a study of control samples from healthy donors and cancer patients. TCRdb's table, derived via immunoSEQ multiplex PCR, lists solely in-frame clones and lacks some. The repertoire holds some 89,000 clones, with 85% as singletons. Sequenced: blood. These receptors originate from a middle-aged woman in good health.

CDR3 loop: CASSRDPGGNTIYF. In nucleotides, the CDR3 is TGTGCCAGCAGTCGCGACCCGGGGGGAAACACCATATATTTT. The chain has TRBV27 and TRBJ1-3; D gene ambiguous. This CDR3 contains 14 residues. Trimming left V 5 bases short and J 4 bases short, with 12 bases between. The germline gives CDR1 MNHEY, CDR2 SMNVEV (reference sequence).

CDR3 residues: CASSLALRGGRYGYTF. CDR3 in DNA: TGTGCCAGCAGCTTGGCCCTAAGGGGGGGGAGATATGGCTACACCTTC. The chain is built from TRBV5-8 and TRBJ1-2; TRBD1 might be the D (6 bases). V was shortened by 0 bases and J by 5 bases, with 17 bases between the two germline ends. There are 16 residues in the CDR3. CDR1 SGHTS and CDR2 YDEGEE come from the germline V gene. The complete variable domain, with remaining parts taken from reference TRBV5-8 and TRBJ1-2, reads EAGVTQSPTHLIKTRGQQATLRCSPISGHTSVYWYQQALGLGLQFLLWYDEGEERNRGNFPPRFSGRQFPNYSSELNVNALELEDSALYLCASSLALRGGRYGYTFGSGTRLTVV.

This rearrangement joins TRBV30 to TRBJ1-1; D remains ambiguous. Germline V gives CDR1 GTSNPN, CDR2 SVGIG (reference sequence). This CDR3 has 13 amino acids. V was pared by 2 bases and J by 3 bases, with 10 bases between. CDR3 protein: CAWSWVSDTEAFF. CDR3 nucleotides: TGTGCCTGGAGTTGGGTCTCCGACACTGAAGCTTTCTTT.

The chain carries TRBV18 and TRBJ1-2; perhaps TRBD1 as D (6 bases). This CDR3 has 14 amino acids. V dropped 3 bases and J dropped 1 base, with 9 bases sitting between them. CDR1 is KGHSH, CDR2 LQKENI, per germline. CDR3 in amino acids: CASSPRQDNYGYTF. The DNA of the CDR3 is TGTGCCAGCTCACCTCGACAGGATAACTATGGCTACACCTTC.

This clone was seen a single time. The chain carries TRBV4-3 and TRBJ2-1; 11 bases align to TRBD1. The CDR3 is 17 residues long. Unmatched junction bases numbered 10, after V lost 3 bases and J lost 6 bases. Germline V gene lookup returns CDR1 LGHNA and CDR2 YSLEER. The CDR3 DNA reads TGCGCCAGCAGCCATTACTTCCGGGACAGGGGGGGCAATGAGCAGTTCTTC. Translation: CASSHYFRDRGGNEQFF.

This clone was seen only once. The V call is TRBV30, the J call TRBJ1-1; no firm D call. Germline V gene sequence: CDR1 GTSNPN, CDR2 SVGIG (reference sequence). The V and J ends lost 6 bases and 1 base respectively, with 9 bases between them. The CDR3 spans 12 residues. CDR3 sequence (DNA): TGTGCCTGTCATCGGAAGAACACTGAAGCTTTCTTT. Its protein is CACHRKNTEAFF.

The chain employs TRBV6-5 and TRBJ2-5; possible D gene TRBD1, 7 bases. The CDR3 is made up of 14 amino acids. The V end lost 6 bases, the J end lost 1 base, and 12 bases lay between the germline ends. Germline CDR1 is MNHEY and CDR2 is SVGAGI. CDR3 sequence (DNA): TGTGCCAGCAGCCAGGGGGGCGGCCAAGAGACCCAGTACTTC. It translates to CASSQGGGQETQYF.

The chain links TRBV30 to TRBJ1-1; D ambiguous. Trimming removed 3 bases from V and 0 bases from J, with 8 bases in between. The CDR3 loop spans 13 amino acids. In germline, CDR1 is GTSNPN, CDR2 SVGIG (reference sequence). The CDR3 nucleotides read TGTGCCTGGAGGGGGAGGGTGAACACTGAAGCTTTCTTT. Translating gives CAWRGRVNTEAFF.

This chain uses TRBV29-1 with TRBJ2-7, with D uncertain. Germline CDR1 and CDR2: SQVTM and ANQGSEA. With 6 bases removed from V and 6 bases from J, the gap between germline ends came to 12 bases. The CDR3 is 11 amino acids. The CDR3 reads CSVEQFTEQYF. For the CDR3, the DNA is TGCAGCGTAGAACAGTTCACCGAGCAGTACTTC.

This clone appeared once. The chain links TRBV7-2 to TRBJ1-3; TRBD1 agrees at 7 bases. The CDR3 totals 15 residues. The J segment lost 4 bases and the V segment lost 3 bases, leaving 6 bases of the junction unmatched. Germline V gene lookup returns CDR1 SGHTA and CDR2 FQGNSA. CDR3 sequence (DNA): TGTGCCAGCAGCTTTGTCAGGGGGAGCGGAAACACCATATATTTT. Amino acids: CASSFVRGSGNTIYF. Full variable domain (missing parts from reference TRBV7-2 and TRBJ1-3): GAGVSQSPSNKVTEKGKDVELRCDPISGHTALYWYRQSLGQGLEFLIYFQGNSAPDKSGLPSDRFSAERTGGSVSTLTIQRTQQEDSAVYLCASSFVRGSGNTIYFGEGSWLTVV.

J is TRBJ1-2 and V is TRBV7-8, with D uncertain. Germline lookup yields CDR1 SGHVS and CDR2 FQNEAQ. The V gene lost 4 bases and the J gene lost 8 bases, with 11 bases spanning the gap. The CDR3 runs 12 residues. The CDR3 nucleotides read TGTGCCAGCAGCTCTGGGATGGGCGGCTACACCTTC. Encoded protein: CASSSGMGGYTF.

The CDR3 loop reads CASSGRDATDTQYF. The CDR3 bases are TGTGCCAGCAGCGGTAGGGACGCAACAGATACGCAGTATTTT. This chain joins TRBV9 and TRBJ2-3, with D possibly called TRBD1 or TRBD2 (5 bases each). The CDR3 has 14 residues. V dropped 3 bases and J dropped 3 bases, with 11 bases sitting between them. The germline CDR1 and CDR2 sequences are SGDLS and YYNGEE.

The CDR3 loop reads CASMTMAGRISYNEQFF. Here the CDR3 DNA reads TGTGCCAGCATGACCATGGCTGGCAGGATCTCCTACAATGAGCAGTTCTTC. This chain connects TRBV5-5 to TRBJ2-1; no clear D gene. CDR1 SGHKS and CDR2 YYEKEE come from the germline V gene (reference sequence). V lost 6 bases and J lost 0, with 19 bases in between. The CDR3 totals 17 residues.

The gene calls are TRBV19 and TRBJ2-5, with D possibly TRBD1 on 5 matching bases. V was cut by 6 bases and J by 0 bases, with 14 bases left in between. The CDR3 extends over 15 amino acids. Germline assignment: CDR1 LNHDA and CDR2 SQIVND (reference sequence). The CDR3 reads CASRPHKGNQETQYF. The CDR3 bases are TGTGCCAGTAGACCCCATAAGGGGAACCAAGAGACCCAGTACTTC.

This clone showed up just once. V usage is TRBV25-1 and J usage is TRBJ1-1, with 10 bases identical to TRBD1. Germline V lookup: CDR1 MGHDK, CDR2 SYGVNS. The J segment lost 1 base and the V segment lost 0 bases, leaving 5 bases of the junction unmatched. The CDR3 runs 17 residues. DNA for the CDR3: TGTGCCAGCAGTGAATATGGACAGGGGGGTCGGAACACTGAAGCTTTCTTT. Translated, it gives CASSEYGQGGRNTEAFF.

The rearrangement links TRBV5-6 to TRBJ1-3; the D is unclear. Trimming pared 0 bases from V and 0 bases from J, leaving 10 bases between. Germline V lookup: CDR1 SGHDT, CDR2 YYEEEE. There are 16 residues in the CDR3. The CDR3 nucleotides read TGTGCCAGCAGCTTGGGATCCGTTTACTCTGGAAACACCATATATTTT. It yields the protein CASSLGSVYSGNTIYF.

This clone has just one count. CDR3 sequence reads: CASGLGDGQGYSNQPQHF. The CDR3 DNA sequence: TGTGCTAGTGGTTTGGGGGACGGACAGGGTTATAGCAATCAGCCCCAGCATTTT. V is TRBV12-5 and J is TRBJ1-5; 8 positions agree with TRBD1. The germline V gene encodes CDR1 LGHNT and CDR2 FRNRAP. V shed 1 base, J shed 0 bases, and the junction held 8 bases outside the gene matches. CDR3 size: 18 residues.

V gene TRBV29-1 combines with J gene TRBJ2-7, with D uncertain. V lost 5 bases and J lost 3, with 14 bases in between. Germline assignment: CDR1 SQVTM and CDR2 ANQGSEA. CDR3 size: 13 residues. The CDR3, as DNA: TGCAGCGTTCTCCCAAGCGCTGGCTACGAGCAGTACTTC. Its protein product is CSVLPSAGYEQYF.

V and J are TRBV18 and TRBJ1-1, with D maybe TRBD1 (5 bases). Trimming shortened V by 4 bases and J by 0 bases, and 12 bases separated the two germline ends. CDR3 size: 15 residues. Germline CDR1 reads KGHSH; CDR2 reads LQKENI. The CDR3 DNA reads TGTGCCAGCTCACAGGGGACGGTTATGAACACTGAAGCTTTCTTT. It translates to CASSQGTVMNTEAFF.

The gene calls are TRBV6-6 and TRBJ2-4; D not resolved. The CDR3 has 14 residues. Trimming shortened V by 2 bases and J by 1 base, and 6 bases separated the two germline ends. Germline loops: CDR1 MNHNY, CDR2 SVGAGI (reference sequence). The CDR3 DNA reads TGTGCCAGCAGTTACCCCGTGGCCAAAAACATTCAGTACTTC. It yields the protein CASSYPVAKNIQYF.

The chain recombines TRBV10-3 with TRBJ1-6; D gene ambiguous. The germline V gene has CDR1 ENHRY and CDR2 SYGVKD. Deletions cut 0 bases from V and 7 bases from J, with 7 bases between. There are 14 residues in the CDR3. CDR3 amino acids: CAISESTRNSPLHF. For the CDR3, the DNA is TGTGCCATCAGTGAGTCGACAAGGAATTCACCCCTCCACTTT.

This chain joins TRBV24-1 and TRBJ2-7, with no clear D. Per the germline V gene, CDR1 is KGHDR and CDR2 is SFDVKD. This CDR3 is 16 amino acids long. Deletions cut 2 bases from V and 2 bases from J, with 15 bases between. CDR3 in amino acids: CATSDYKTDEPYEQYF. The CDR3 nucleotides read TGTGCCACCAGTGATTACAAGACCGACGAGCCCTACGAGCAGTACTTC.

The rearrangement uses TRBV18 and TRBJ1-1, with 7 bases matching TRBD1. This CDR3 has 14 residues. The junction had 5 bases not matched to a gene; V was cut back by 6 bases and J by 1 base. Germline V lookup: CDR1 KGHSH, CDR2 LQKENI. Written as DNA, the CDR3 is TGTGCCAGCTCCTGGGACAGAGAGAACACTGAAGCTTTCTTT. This encodes CASSWDRENTEAFF.

This clone was detected a few times. The V and J genes are TRBV2 and TRBJ1-2, with TRBD1 identical over 9 bases. The V segment lost 2 bases and the J segment 4 bases; nucleotides outside the gene matches: 5. There are 15 residues in the CDR3. Germline loops: CDR1 SNHLY, CDR2 FYNNEI. The CDR3 DNA reads as TGTGCCAGCAGTGAAAGACAGGGGGTAACCTATGGCTACACCTTC. The encoded protein is CASSERQGVTYGYTF.

This chain connects TRBV18 to TRBJ1-1; tentative D call: TRBD1 (5 bases). CDR1 is KGHSH and CDR2 is LQKENI in the germline V gene. V lost 3 bases and J 3 bases, leaving 17 bases between the germline ends. The CDR3 spans 16 residues. CDR3 nucleotides: TGTGCCAGCTCACCGGGACTACCTGCCGGACACACTGAAGCTTTCTTT. Its translation: CASSPGLPAGHTEAFF.

J is TRBJ1-6 and V is TRBV7-9; a weak D match, TRBD1 (5 bases). Deletions cut 5 bases from V and 7 bases from J, with 15 bases between. The CDR3 sequence is 15 residues long. Looked up from germline, CDR1 is SEHNR and CDR2 is FQNEAQ (reference sequence). The DNA of the CDR3 is TGTGCCAGCAGCGCACGGGACGGGACCAATTCACCCCTCCACTTT. This codes for CASSARDGTNSPLHF.

The chain couples TRBV9 to TRBJ2-6; possible D gene TRBD2, 5 bases. The CDR3 extends over 13 amino acids. V was pared by 4 bases and J by 11 bases, with 13 bases between. The germline CDR1 and CDR2 sequences are SGDLS and YYNGEE. This chain's CDR3 is CASSSRPGDVLTF. In DNA form, the CDR3 reads TGTGCCAGCAGCTCCCGTCCCGGGGACGTCCTGACTTTC.